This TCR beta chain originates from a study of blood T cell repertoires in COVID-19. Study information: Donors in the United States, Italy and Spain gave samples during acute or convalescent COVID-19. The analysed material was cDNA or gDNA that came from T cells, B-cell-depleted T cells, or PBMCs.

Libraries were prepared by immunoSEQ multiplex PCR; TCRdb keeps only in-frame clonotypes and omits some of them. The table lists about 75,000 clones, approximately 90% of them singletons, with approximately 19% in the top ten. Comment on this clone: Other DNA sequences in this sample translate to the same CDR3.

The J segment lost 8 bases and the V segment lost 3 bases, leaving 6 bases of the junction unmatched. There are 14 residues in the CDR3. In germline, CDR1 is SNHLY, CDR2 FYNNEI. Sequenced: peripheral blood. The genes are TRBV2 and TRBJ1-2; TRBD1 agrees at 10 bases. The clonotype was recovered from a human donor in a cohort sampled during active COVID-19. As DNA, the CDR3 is TGTGCCAGCAGTGATGACAGGGGGCAGACAGGCTACACCTTC. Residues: CASSDDRGQTGYTF.